This T cell receptor beta chain was sequenced in a study of cytomegalovirus exposure and HLA in healthy donors. The V gene's germline CDR1 is SGHRS and CDR2 YFSETQ. This CDR3 has 14 amino acids. V gave up 0 bases and J gave up 0 bases, with 6 bases separating them. With 60 Vbeta and 13 Jbeta primers, the PCR was carried out. Authors' methods: Counted up in a later analysis, unique TCR beta chains came to some 72 million, with some 9.9 million shared. Assay: immunoSEQ multiplex PCR; the TCRdb copy retains only in-frame clones and omits some. V and J calls and clone size are given by that table; D and trimming were obtained from the DNA. The table shows roughly 100,000 clones, with 65% to 90% occurring only once. Remarks on this clone: Antigen specificity is unknown.

Overall study results and limits: HLA alleles showed associations with some 17,000 TCR beta sequences in a later analysis, at a 0.05 false discovery rate. Most CMV-associated TCR beta chains appeared HLA-restricted in a later analysis.

The chain employs TRBV5-1 and TRBJ2-5; perhaps TRBD1 as D (5 bases). Sequencing was carried out using PBMCs. The origin of this receptor is a man aged 50-59 years in good health and CMV-seronegative. This chain's CDR3 is CASSLGQYQETQYF. Here the CDR3 DNA reads TGCGCCAGCAGCTTGGGACAGTACCAAGAGACCCAGTACTTC.